These 3 T cell receptor beta chains came from one sample sequenced in a study of shared clonotypes between healthy human individuals. Naivety among CD8 cells was defined by CD45RO negativity and positive CCR7 selection, thereby excluding terminally differentiated effector memory CD45RA+ cells. The table came from immunoSEQ multiplex PCR; TCRdb's copy has only in-frame clones and leaves some out. The sample includes around 640,000 clones, 96% of them seen just once. Sequences were obtained from naive CD8+ T cells sorted from blood. These receptors were obtained from a woman aged 30 to 39 in good health.

The rearrangement joins TRBV27 to TRBJ2-2; 8 bases match TRBD1. CDR1 MNHEY and CDR2 SMNVEV come from the germline V gene (reference sequence). V gave up 5 bases and J gave up 7 bases; unmatched junction bases: 6. The CDR3 covers 14 residues. The CDR3 nucleotides are TGTGCCAGCAGTCCCGGACAGGGAGTCGGGGAGCTGTTTTTT. Its translation is CASSPGQGVGELFF.

This chain links TRBV27 with TRBJ2-3, with 9 bases fitting TRBD2. V was clipped by 5 bases and J by 0 bases; unmatched bases: 3. This CDR3 region has 15 residues. Germline CDR1 is MNHEY and CDR2 is SMNVEV (reference sequence). The CDR3 here is CASSQRGVSTDTQYF. The DNA of the CDR3 is TGTGCCAGCAGTCAGCGGGGGGTGAGCACAGATACGCAGTATTTT.

The gene calls are TRBV2 and TRBJ2-7; maybe TRBD1 (5 bases). CDR1 SNHLY and CDR2 FYNNEI come from the germline V gene. This CDR3 contains 18 residues. The V gene lost 4 bases and the J gene lost 2 bases, with 24 bases spanning the gap. CDR3 sequence reads: CASSGFIPDSYNPYEQYF. The CDR3 DNA reads TGTGCCAGCAGTGGCTTTATCCCTGACAGCTACAATCCCTACGAGCAGTACTTC.